These 10 T cell receptor beta chains share one sample of origin, sequenced in a study of early stage breast cancer tumors. Assay: immunoSEQ multiplex PCR; the TCRdb copy retains only in-frame clones and omits some. The table lists 69,000 or so clones, 65% to 85% of them singletons. The specimen sequenced was blood. These receptors all stem from a person aged 40-50 years with breast cancer.

V usage is TRBV11-2 and J usage is TRBJ2-5, with D uncertain. CDR1 SGHAT and CDR2 FQNNGV come from the germline V gene. The CDR3 spans 13 residues. V gave up 2 bases and J gave up 3 bases, with 7 bases separating them. CDR3 nucleotides: TGTGCCAGCAGCTTATATATAGAAGAGACCCAGTACTTC. Its translation is CASSLYIEETQYF.

The chain employs TRBV30 and TRBJ1-1; 8 nucleotides line up with TRBD1. The CDR3 extends over 15 amino acids. The germline gives CDR1 GTSNPN, CDR2 SVGIG (reference sequence). V dropped 1 base and J dropped 5; count of bases not matched to a gene: 9. The chain's CDR3 is CAWSAPTGVRTEAFF. CDR3 DNA sequence: TGTGCCTGGAGTGCCCCGACAGGGGTAAGGACTGAAGCTTTCTTT.

The J gene is TRBJ1-2, the V gene TRBV7-9, with TRBD1 matching over 7 bases. CDR3 length equals 15 residues. V lost 4 bases and J lost 2; bases outside the gene matches: 7. Germline CDR1 reads SEHNR; CDR2 reads FQNEAQ (reference sequence). The CDR3 region is CASSSRQGQNYGYTF. The CDR3, as DNA: TGTGCCAGCAGCTCGAGACAGGGTCAGAACTATGGCTACACCTTC.

This chain connects TRBV28 to TRBJ2-7; no clear D gene. CDR3 size: 11 residues. Trimming removed 9 bases at V and 3 bases at J, with 9 bases between. The germline V gene has CDR1 MDHEN and CDR2 SYDVKM. The chain's CDR3 is CASRRLYEQYF. The CDR3 DNA sequence: TGTGCCAGTCGTCGGCTCTACGAGCAGTACTTC. Filled out from reference TRBV28 and TRBJ2-7, the complete variable domain reads DVKVTQSSRYLVKRTGEKVFLECVQDMDHENMFWYRQDPGLGLRLIYFSYDVKMKEKGDIPEGYSVSREKKERFSLILESASTNQTSMYLCASRRLYEQYFGPGTRLTVT.

The chain has TRBV18 and TRBJ1-1; D is ambiguous. Deletions cut 6 bases from V and 0 bases from J, with 8 bases between. CDR1 KGHSH and CDR2 LQKENI come from the germline V gene. The CDR3 length is 13 residues. The CDR3 DNA sequence: TGTGCCAGCTCGCCGGCCCTGAACACTGAAGCTTTCTTT. The encoded protein is CASSPALNTEAFF.

The V gene is TRBV13, the J gene TRBJ1-1; 8 nucleotides line up with TRBD1. CDR3 length equals 14 residues. The J segment lost 1 base and the V segment lost 6 bases, leaving 4 bases of the junction unmatched. CDR1 and CDR2 (germline): PRHDT, FYEKMQ (reference sequence). The CDR3 DNA is TGTGCCAGCAGGACAGGGGCGGCGAACACTGAAGCTTTCTTT. Translating gives CASRTGAANTEAFF.

The V and J genes are TRBV7-9 and TRBJ2-3; TRBD1 matches at 9 bases. V gave up 5 bases and J gave up 1 base; unmatched junction bases: 4. CDR1 and CDR2 (germline): SEHNR, FQNEAQ (reference sequence). The CDR3 runs 15 residues. CDR3 sequence reads: CASSPWTGGTDTQYF. The CDR3 region has the DNA TGTGCCAGCAGCCCATGGACAGGGGGCACAGATACGCAGTATTTT.

The chain joins TRBV18 to TRBJ1-5, with TRBD1 matching over 7 bases. From germline, CDR1 is KGHSH and CDR2 LQKENI. This CDR3 has 15 amino acids. The ends lost 3 bases at V and 6 bases at J; junction bases unmatched: 8. CDR3 loop: CASSPTTGKIQPQHF. CDR3 nucleotide sequence: TGTGCCAGCTCACCGACGACAGGGAAGATTCAGCCCCAGCATTTT.

The V gene is TRBV7-3, the J gene TRBJ2-1; 11 bases match TRBD2. This CDR3 has 16 residues. Per germline, CDR1 SGHTA and CDR2 FQGTGA. V lost 4 bases and J lost 9; bases outside the gene matches: 11. The CDR3: CASSSRTSGSRSEQFF. CDR3 DNA sequence: TGTGCCAGCAGCTCAAGGACTAGCGGGTCTAGGAGTGAGCAGTTCTTC.

The chain links TRBV28 to TRBJ2-2; 9 bases are shared with TRBD2. Per the germline V gene, CDR1 is MDHEN and CDR2 is SYDVKM. The CDR3 loop spans 16 amino acids. Trimming took 0 bases from V and 2 from J; bases not matched to a gene: 1. The CDR3 coding sequence is TGTGCCAGCAGTTTATGGACTAGCGGAAACACCGGGGAGCTGTTTTTT. This sequence encodes CASSLWTSGNTGELFF.